The 16 T cell receptor beta chains reported below all come from one sample, sequenced in a study of neoadjuvant anti-PD-1 for oral cavity cancer. Using immunoSEQ multiplex PCR, the repertoire was profiled, and TCRdb retains in-frame clones only, with some absent. The table shows fewer than 90,000 clones, with approximately 84% occurring only once. The sequenced sample was PBMCs, obtained before nivolumab (anti-PD-1) treatment. These receptors were collected from a person aged 40-85 years with oral cavity squamous cell carcinoma.

The gene calls are TRBV11-3 and TRBJ2-5; D remains unclear. The CDR3 spans 13 residues. Germline values: CDR1 SGHNT, CDR2 YENEEA. V was clipped by 2 bases and J by 5 bases, with 9 bases between them. CDR3 nucleotide sequence: TGTGCCAGCAGCTTAAACGGTTTGGAGACCCAGTACTTC. It is translated as CASSLNGLETQYF.

The V and J genes are TRBV6-5 and TRBJ1-1; 9 bases fit TRBD1. The germline V gene has CDR1 MNHEY and CDR2 SVGAGI. V trimming: 7 bases; J trimming: 5 bases; junction bases outside the gene matches: 8. The CDR3 is 14 residues long. The CDR3 is CASIVSTGGTEAFF. CDR3 nucleotide sequence: TGTGCCAGCATTGTATCGACAGGGGGGACTGAAGCTTTCTTT.

This clone was seen only a few times. This chain connects TRBV2 to TRBJ1-1, with 9 bases lining up with TRBD1. Germline assignment: CDR1 SNHLY and CDR2 FYNNEI. This CDR3 region has 14 residues. J gave up 1 base and V 5 bases, and 2 bases lay outside the gene matches. The CDR3 protein is CASSLDRGNTEAFF. The CDR3 DNA is TGTGCCAGCAGTTTGGACAGGGGGAACACTGAAGCTTTCTTT.

The chain carries TRBV5-6 and TRBJ1-5, with 7 bases fitting TRBD1. The CDR3 loop spans 14 amino acids. V lost 4 bases to trimming and J lost 2 bases; unmatched junction nucleotides: 3. Germline CDR1 SGHDT, CDR2 YYEEEE. The CDR3 DNA reads as TGTGCCAGCAGCAGAGGGACAGGCAATCAGCCCCAGCATTTT. Translation: CASSRGTGNQPQHF.

This clone was counted a single time. V is TRBV6-1 and J is TRBJ2-5; D may be TRBD2 (5 bases). The CDR3 runs to 12 residues. The V end lost 6 bases, the J end lost 5 bases, and 10 bases lay between the germline ends. Per germline, CDR1 MNHNS and CDR2 SASEGT. The CDR3 DNA sequence: TGTGCCAGCAGGGCGGGCGGGGAGACCCAGTACTTC. Encoded protein: CASRAGGETQYF.

J is TRBJ1-2 and V is TRBV27; no clear D. V was trimmed by 6 bases and J by 0 bases, leaving 11 bases between them. Germline loops: CDR1 MNHEY, CDR2 SMNVEV (reference sequence). The CDR3 is 14 residues long. The CDR3 nucleotides are TGTGCCAGCAGGGCCCACAACGCTAACTATGGCTACACCTTC. Translating gives CASRAHNANYGYTF.

The chain couples TRBV11-2 to TRBJ2-2; 8 bases line up with TRBD2. CDR3 size: 14 residues. Germline CDR1 is SGHAT and CDR2 is FQNNGV. The V segment lost 6 bases and the J segment 6 bases; nucleotides outside the gene matches: 6. For the CDR3, the DNA is TGTGCCAGCAGTCAGACTAGCGAATCCGGGGAGCTGTTTTTT. This codes for CASSQTSESGELFF.

V is TRBV19 and J is TRBJ1-4; TRBD1 agrees at 8 bases. This CDR3 contains 15 residues. The V gene end was trimmed by 4 bases and the J gene end by 10 bases; junction bases not matched to a gene: 11. In germline, CDR1 is LNHDA, CDR2 SQIVND (reference sequence). CDR3 DNA: TGTGCCAGTAGTACCTCAGGGGGCGTCCGCGGAAAACTGTTTTTT. It codes for CASSTSGGVRGKLFF.

The J gene is TRBJ2-1, the V gene TRBV7-9; possibly TRBD2 for D (6 bases). CDR1 is SEHNR and CDR2 is FQNEAQ in the germline V gene (reference sequence). V was pared by 4 bases and J by 3 bases, with 7 bases between. The CDR3 is made up of 13 amino acids. The CDR3 region has the DNA TGTGCCAGCAGCTCCGGGAGCTACAATGAGCAGTTCTTC. It is translated as CASSSGSYNEQFF.

This chain connects TRBV7-9 to TRBJ2-7; no firm D call. CDR3 length equals 13 residues. The V gene lost 2 bases and the J gene lost 3 bases, with 8 bases spanning the gap. Germline CDR1 reads SEHNR; CDR2 reads FQNEAQ (reference sequence). The CDR3 region has the DNA TGTGCCAGCAGCTTAACACACATCTACGAGCAGTACTTC. Its translation: CASSLTHIYEQYF.

This chain joins TRBV6-6 and TRBJ2-3; D is perhaps TRBD1 or TRBD2 (5 bases each). Germline V lookup: CDR1 MNHNY, CDR2 SVGAGI (reference sequence). The CDR3 is 15 residues long. Deletions cut 6 bases from V and 0 bases from J, with 13 bases between. CDR3 residues: CASSGAGISTDTQYF. The CDR3 coding sequence is TGTGCCAGCAGCGGGGCAGGGATCAGCACAGATACGCAGTATTTT.

This clone was picked up one time. The genes are TRBV9 and TRBJ2-7, with D perhaps matching TRBD2 (5 bases). Germline V gene lookup returns CDR1 SGDLS and CDR2 YYNGEE. V dropped 0 bases and J dropped 7 bases, with 14 bases sitting between them. The CDR3 runs to 14 residues. The CDR3 DNA is TGTGCCAGCAGCGTAGACCCAAAGTCGGGGGAGCAGTACTTC. It yields the protein CASSVDPKSGEQYF.

The chain links TRBV4-1 to TRBJ1-2, with 9 positions matching TRBD1. Germline lookup yields CDR1 MGHRA and CDR2 YSYEKL. The V and J ends lost 1 base and 5 bases, in that order; junction bases with no gene match: 14. The CDR3 runs to 18 residues. The CDR3 bases are TGCGCCAGCAGCCAAGCCCCATCACAGGGGGCAGGGTGGTATGGCTACACCTTC. Protein sequence: CASSQAPSQGAGWYGYTF.

This clone was observed a single time. The J gene is TRBJ2-7, the V gene TRBV2, with D possibly called TRBD1 or TRBD2 (5 bases each). V lost 6 bases and J 0 bases, leaving 12 bases between the germline ends. The germline CDR1 and CDR2 sequences are SNHLY and FYNNEI. This CDR3 region has 14 residues. The CDR3 protein is CASRGRDSSYEQYF. The DNA of the CDR3 is TGTGCCAGCAGGGGGAGAGACAGCTCCTACGAGCAGTACTTC.

This clone occurred a few times. This rearrangement joins TRBV10-3 to TRBJ1-5; D gene uncertain. The germline V gene has CDR1 ENHRY and CDR2 SYGVKD. The length of the CDR3 is 12 residues. The V gene lost 0 bases and the J gene lost 7 bases, with 4 bases spanning the gap. CDR3: CAISESVQPQHF. The CDR3 bases are TGTGCCATCAGTGAGTCCGTCCAGCCCCAGCATTTT.

This chain links TRBV27 with TRBJ1-5, with D maybe TRBD1 (5 bases). CDR1 and CDR2 (germline): MNHEY, SMNVEV (reference sequence). Trimming removed 10 bases at V and 0 bases at J, with 13 bases between. The CDR3 has 14 amino acids. The CDR3 spells CATSRGDSNQPQHF. CDR3 bases: TGTGCCACCTCACGGGGGGATAGCAATCAGCCCCAGCATTTT.